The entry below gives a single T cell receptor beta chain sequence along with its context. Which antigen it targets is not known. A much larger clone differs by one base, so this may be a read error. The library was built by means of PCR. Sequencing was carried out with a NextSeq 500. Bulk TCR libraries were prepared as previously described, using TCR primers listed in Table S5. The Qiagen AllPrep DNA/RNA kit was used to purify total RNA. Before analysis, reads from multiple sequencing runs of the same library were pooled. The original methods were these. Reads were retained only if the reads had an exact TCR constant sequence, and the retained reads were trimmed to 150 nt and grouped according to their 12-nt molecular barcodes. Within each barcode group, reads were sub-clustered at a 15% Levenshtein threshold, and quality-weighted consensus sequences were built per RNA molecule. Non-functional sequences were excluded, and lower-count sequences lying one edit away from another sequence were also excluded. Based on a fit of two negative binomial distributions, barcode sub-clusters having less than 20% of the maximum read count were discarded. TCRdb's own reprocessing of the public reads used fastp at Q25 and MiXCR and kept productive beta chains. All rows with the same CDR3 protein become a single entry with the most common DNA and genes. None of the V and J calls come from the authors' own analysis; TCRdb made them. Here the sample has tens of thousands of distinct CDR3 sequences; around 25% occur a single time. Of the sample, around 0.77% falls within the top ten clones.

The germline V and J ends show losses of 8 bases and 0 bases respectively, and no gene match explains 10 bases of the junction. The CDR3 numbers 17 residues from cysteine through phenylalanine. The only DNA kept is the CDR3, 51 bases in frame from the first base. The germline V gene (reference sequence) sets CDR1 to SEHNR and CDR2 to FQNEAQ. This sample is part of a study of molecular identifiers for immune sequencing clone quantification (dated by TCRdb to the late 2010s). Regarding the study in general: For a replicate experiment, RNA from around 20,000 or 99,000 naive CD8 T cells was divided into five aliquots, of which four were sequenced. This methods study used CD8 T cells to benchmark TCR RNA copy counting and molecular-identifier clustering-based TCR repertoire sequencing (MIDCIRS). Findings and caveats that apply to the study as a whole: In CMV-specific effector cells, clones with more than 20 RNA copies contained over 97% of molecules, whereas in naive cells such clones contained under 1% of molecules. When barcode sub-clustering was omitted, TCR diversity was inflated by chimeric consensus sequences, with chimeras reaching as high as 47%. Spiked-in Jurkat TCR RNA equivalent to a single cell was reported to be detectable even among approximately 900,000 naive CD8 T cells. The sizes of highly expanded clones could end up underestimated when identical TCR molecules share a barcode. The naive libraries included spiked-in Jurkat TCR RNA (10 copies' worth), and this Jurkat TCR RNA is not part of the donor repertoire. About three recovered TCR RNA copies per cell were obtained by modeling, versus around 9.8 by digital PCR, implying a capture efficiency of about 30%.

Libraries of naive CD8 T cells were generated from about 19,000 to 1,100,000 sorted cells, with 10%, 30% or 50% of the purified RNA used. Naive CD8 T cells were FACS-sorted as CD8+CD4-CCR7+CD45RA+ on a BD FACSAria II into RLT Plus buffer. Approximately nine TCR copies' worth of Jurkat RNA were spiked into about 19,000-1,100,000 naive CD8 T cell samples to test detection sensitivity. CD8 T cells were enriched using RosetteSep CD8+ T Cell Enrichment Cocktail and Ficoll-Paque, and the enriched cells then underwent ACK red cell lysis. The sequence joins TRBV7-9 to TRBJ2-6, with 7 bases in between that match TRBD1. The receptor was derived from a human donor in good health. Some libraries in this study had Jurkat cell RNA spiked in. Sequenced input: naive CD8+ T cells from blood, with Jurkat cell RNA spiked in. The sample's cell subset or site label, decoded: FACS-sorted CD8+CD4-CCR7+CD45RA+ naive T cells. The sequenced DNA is TGTGCCAGCGGCCCCGGGACAGCGTTCTCTGGGGCCAACGTCCTGACTTTC. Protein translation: CASGPGTAFSGANVLTF.